The rows below give T cell receptor beta chains drawn from one sample of a study of T cell repertoires in cytomegalovirus infection. TCRdb used MiXCR to reprocess the reads, holding one entry per CDR3 protein. Altogether around 750,000 distinct CDR3 sequences are present, about 31% being singletons, with the ten largest covering 9.5% to 15%. These receptors lack a known antigen. The sample in question was cultured CD8+ T cells from PBMCs, obtained from culture after CMV antigen stimulation. The receptor set was obtained from a human donor in good health (CMV status not recorded). Some clones in this sample may be carry-over from other donors' samples. The CDR3 runs from the conserved cysteine through the conserved F or W. Fields, in order: J gene, V gene, D gene, clone size, CDR3 DNA, CDR3 protein. A D gene is named only where the DNA matches it firmly. For some rows the clone size is stated as once, few or many, or as a class when expanded; others skip it.

>TRBJ2-2|TRBV20-1|NA|few
TGCAGTGCCACTTCGAAGGACACCGGGGAGCTGTTTTTT
CSATSKDTGELFF
>TRBJ1-5|TRBV19|TRBD1|few
TGTGCCAGTAGTCCCGGGACAGTCTATAGCAATCAGCCCCAGCATTTT
CASSPGTVYSNQPQHF
>TRBJ1-1|TRBV9|NA|NA
TGTGCCAGCAGCGGGGTTGAAGCTTTCTTT
CASSGVEAFF
>TRBJ1-6|TRBV27|TRBD1|NA
TGTGCCAGCAGTACAGGGGGAGGGTCACCCCTCCACTTT
CASSTGGGSPLHF
>TRBJ2-1|TRBV20-1|TRBD2|NA
TGCAGTGCTCCCACCGGGGGGAGTTTTAATGAGCAGTTCTTC
CSAPTGGSFNEQFF
>TRBJ1-1|TRBV7-8|NA|many
TGTGCCAGCAGCCCGAGGGAGGAGGGGTTTGAAGCTTTCTTT
CASSPREEGFEAFF
>TRBJ2-2|TRBV5-1|NA|few
TGCGCCAGCAGCTTGAATCAGGGGAAGCTGTTTTTT
CASSLNQGKLFF
>TRBJ2-2|TRBV13|NA|NA
TGTGCCAGCAGCGCAGGGCGGAACACCGGGGAGCTGTTTTTT
CASSAGRNTGELFF
>TRBJ1-5|TRBV9|TRBD1|NA
TGTGCCAGCAGCGTAGGATTGGGGACAGGTCAGCCCCAGCATTTT
CASSVGLGTGQPQHF
>TRBJ1-6|TRBV4-3|TRBD1|NA
TGCGCCAGCAGCCAAGAGTCAGGGGGCGTTTCACCCCTCCACTTT
CASSQESGGVSPLHF
>TRBJ2-7|TRBV12-3/TRBV12-4|TRBD1|many
TGTGCCAGCAGTCTTCAGGGACAGGGGGCGTGGGAGCAGTACTTC
CASSLQGQGAWEQYF
>TRBJ2-3|TRBV7-2|TRBD2|few
TGTGCCAGCAGCTCCGGGAGGGTTGGTACAGATACGCAGTATTTT
CASSSGRVGTDTQYF
>TRBJ2-1|TRBV12-3/TRBV12-4|TRBD2|NA
TGTGCCAGCAGTTTCCTGACTAGCGGGGGGCCCAACAATGAGCAGTTCTTC
CASSFLTSGGPNNEQFF
>TRBJ2-7|TRBV5-6|TRBD1|few
TGTGCCAGCAGCCGCGGACAGGGCGTATCCTACGAGCAGTACTTC
CASSRGQGVSYEQYF
>TRBJ1-2|TRBV2|NA|NA
TGTGCCAGCCCTGACAGTTATGGCTACACCTTC
CASPDSYGYTF
>TRBJ2-4|TRBV6-5|NA|few
TGTGCCAGCACCTATCAAAACATTCAGTACTTC
CASTYQNIQYF
>TRBJ1-6|TRBV12-3/TRBV12-4|TRBD1|NA
TGTGCCAGCAGTCCCCGGGACAGGATTTCACCCCTCCACTTT
CASSPRDRISPLHF
>TRBJ2-3|TRBV27|TRBD2|few
TGTGCCAGCAGTCCCCGGGGGAGGGGCACAGATACGCAGTATTTT
CASSPRGRGTDTQYF
>TRBJ2-2|TRBV5-4|TRBD1|NA
TGTGCCAGCAGCTACTCCCGGGACAGGGCCGGGGAGCTGTTTTTT
CASSYSRDRAGELFF